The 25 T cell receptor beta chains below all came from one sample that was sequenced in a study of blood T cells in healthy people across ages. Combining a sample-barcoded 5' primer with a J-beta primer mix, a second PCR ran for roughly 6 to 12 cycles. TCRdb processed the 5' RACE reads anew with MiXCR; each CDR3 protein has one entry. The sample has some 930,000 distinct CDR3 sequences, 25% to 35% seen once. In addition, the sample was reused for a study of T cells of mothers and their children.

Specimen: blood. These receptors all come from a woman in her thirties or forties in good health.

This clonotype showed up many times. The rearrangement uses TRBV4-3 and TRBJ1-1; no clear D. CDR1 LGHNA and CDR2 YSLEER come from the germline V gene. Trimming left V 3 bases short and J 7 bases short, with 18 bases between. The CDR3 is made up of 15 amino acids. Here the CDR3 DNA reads TGCGCCAGCAGCCAGGACCCCGGGAGCCTAAGTGAAGCTTTCTTT. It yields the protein CASSQDPGSLSEAFF.

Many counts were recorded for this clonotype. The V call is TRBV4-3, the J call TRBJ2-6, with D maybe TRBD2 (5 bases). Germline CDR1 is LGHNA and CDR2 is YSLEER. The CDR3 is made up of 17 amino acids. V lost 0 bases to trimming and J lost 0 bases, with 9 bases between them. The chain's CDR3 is CASSQEGEGSGANVLTF. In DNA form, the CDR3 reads TGCGCCAGCAGCCAAGAAGGTGAGGGCTCTGGGGCCAACGTCCTGACTTTC.

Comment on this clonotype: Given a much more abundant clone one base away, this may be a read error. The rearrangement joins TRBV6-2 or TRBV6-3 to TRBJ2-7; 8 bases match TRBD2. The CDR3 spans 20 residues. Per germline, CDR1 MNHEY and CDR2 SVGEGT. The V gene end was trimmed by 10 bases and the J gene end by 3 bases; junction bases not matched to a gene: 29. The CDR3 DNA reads TGTGCCAACAGCCTTACCTCCGGGACTAGGGGCGAAAAAAATTACTACGAGCAGTACTTC. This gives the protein CANSLTSGTRGEKNYYEQYF.

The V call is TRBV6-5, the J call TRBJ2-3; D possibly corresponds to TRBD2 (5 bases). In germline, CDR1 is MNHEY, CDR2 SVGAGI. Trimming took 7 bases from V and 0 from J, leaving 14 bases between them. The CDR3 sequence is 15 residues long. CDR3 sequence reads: CASTSGWVSTDTQYF. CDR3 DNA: TGTGCCAGCACCAGCGGATGGGTTAGCACAGATACGCAGTATTTT.

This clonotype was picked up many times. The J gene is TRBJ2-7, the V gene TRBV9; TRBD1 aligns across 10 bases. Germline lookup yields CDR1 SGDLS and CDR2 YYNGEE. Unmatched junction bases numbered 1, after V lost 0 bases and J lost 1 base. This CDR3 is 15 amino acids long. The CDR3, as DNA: TGTGCCAGCAGCGTAGGACAGGGGGCTTCCTACGAGCAGTACTTC. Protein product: CASSVGQGASYEQYF.

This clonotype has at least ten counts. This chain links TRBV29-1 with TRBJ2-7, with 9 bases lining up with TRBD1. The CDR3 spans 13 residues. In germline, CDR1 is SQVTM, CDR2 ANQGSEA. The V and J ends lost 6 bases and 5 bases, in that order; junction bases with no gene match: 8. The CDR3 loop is CSVPGQGFNEQYF. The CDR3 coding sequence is TGCAGCGTACCGGGACAGGGATTTAACGAGCAGTACTTC.

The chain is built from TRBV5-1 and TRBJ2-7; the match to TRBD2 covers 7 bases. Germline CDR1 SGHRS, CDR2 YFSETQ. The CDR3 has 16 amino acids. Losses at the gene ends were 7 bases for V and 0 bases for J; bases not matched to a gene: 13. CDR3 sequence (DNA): TGCGCCAGCCGAGGTGGTAGGCGGGGGAACTCCTACGAGCAGTACTTC. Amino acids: CASRGGRRGNSYEQYF.

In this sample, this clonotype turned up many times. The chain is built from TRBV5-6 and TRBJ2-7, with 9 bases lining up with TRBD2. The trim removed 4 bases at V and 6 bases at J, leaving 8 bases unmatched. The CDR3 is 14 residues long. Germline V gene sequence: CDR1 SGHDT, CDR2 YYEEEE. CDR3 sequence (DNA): TGTGCCAGCAGCCGGGCGGGGGGGCCATCCGAGCAGTACTTC. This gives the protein CASSRAGGPSEQYF.

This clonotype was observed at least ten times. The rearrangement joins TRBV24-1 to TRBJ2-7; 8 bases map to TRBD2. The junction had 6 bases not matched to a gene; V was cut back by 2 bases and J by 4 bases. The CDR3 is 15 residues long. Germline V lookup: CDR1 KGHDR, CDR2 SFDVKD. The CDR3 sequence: CATSDSGGVPYEQYF. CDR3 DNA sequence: TGTGCCACCAGTGATTCGGGAGGGGTCCCATACGAGCAGTACTTC.

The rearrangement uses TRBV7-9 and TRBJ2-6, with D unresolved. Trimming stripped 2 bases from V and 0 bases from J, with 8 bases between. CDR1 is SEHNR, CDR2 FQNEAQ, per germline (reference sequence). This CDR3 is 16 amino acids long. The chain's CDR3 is CASSLISVSGANVLTF. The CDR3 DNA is TGTGCCAGCAGCTTAATATCCGTCTCTGGGGCCAACGTCCTGACTTTC.

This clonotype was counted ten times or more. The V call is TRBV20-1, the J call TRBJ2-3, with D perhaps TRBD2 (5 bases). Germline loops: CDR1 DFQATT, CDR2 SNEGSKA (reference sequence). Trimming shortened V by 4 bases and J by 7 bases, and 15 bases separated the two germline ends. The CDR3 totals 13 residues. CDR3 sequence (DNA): TGCAGTGCTAACGGTCGGAGAGGGAATACGCAGTATTTT. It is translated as CSANGRRGNTQYF.

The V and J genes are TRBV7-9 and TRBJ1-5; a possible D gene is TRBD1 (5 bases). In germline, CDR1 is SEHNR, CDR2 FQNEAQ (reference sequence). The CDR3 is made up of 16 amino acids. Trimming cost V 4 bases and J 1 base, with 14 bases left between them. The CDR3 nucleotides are TGTGCCAGCAGCTCGAACGCAGGGCTAAGCAATCAGCCCCAGCATTTT. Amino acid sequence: CASSSNAGLSNQPQHF.

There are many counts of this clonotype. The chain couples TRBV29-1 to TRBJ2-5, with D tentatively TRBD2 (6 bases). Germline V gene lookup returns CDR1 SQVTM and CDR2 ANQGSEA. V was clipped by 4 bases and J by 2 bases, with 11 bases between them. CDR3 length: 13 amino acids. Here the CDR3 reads CSVVGGIQETQYF. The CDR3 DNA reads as TGCAGCGTTGTTGGGGGGATTCAAGAGACCCAGTACTTC. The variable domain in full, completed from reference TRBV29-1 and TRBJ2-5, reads SAVISQKPSRDICQRGTSLTIQCQVDSQVTMMFWYRQQPGQSLTLIATANQGSEATYESGFVIDKFPISRPNLTFSTLTVSNMSPEDSSIYLCSVVGGIQETQYFGPGTRLLVL.

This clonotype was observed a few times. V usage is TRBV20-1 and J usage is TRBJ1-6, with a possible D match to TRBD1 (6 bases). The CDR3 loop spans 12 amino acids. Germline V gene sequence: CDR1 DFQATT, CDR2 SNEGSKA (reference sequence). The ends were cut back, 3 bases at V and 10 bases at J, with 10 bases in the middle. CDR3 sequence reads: CSARGTSSPLHF. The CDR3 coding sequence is TGCAGTGCTAGGGGGACAAGCTCACCCCTCCACTTT.

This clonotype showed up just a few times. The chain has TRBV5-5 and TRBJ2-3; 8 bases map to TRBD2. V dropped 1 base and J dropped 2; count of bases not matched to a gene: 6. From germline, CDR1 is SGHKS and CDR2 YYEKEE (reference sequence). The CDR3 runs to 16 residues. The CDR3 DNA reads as TGTGCCAGCAGCTTGCGTAGCGGGGAGTACACAGATACGCAGTATTTT. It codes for CASSLRSGEYTDTQYF.

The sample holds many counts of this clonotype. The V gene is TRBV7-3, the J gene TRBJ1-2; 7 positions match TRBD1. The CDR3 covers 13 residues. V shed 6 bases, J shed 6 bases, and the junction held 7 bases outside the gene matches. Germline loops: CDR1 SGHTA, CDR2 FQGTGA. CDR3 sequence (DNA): TGTGCCAGCAGTCTAACAGGGGTGGATGGCTACACCTTC. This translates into CASSLTGVDGYTF.

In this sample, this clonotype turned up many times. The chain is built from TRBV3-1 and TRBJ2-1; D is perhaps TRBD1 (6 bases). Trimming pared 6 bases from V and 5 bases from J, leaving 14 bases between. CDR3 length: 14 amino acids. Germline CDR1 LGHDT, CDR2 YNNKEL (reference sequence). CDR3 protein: CASRDLTGNNEQFF. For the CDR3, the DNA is TGTGCCAGCAGGGACCTAACAGGGAACAATGAGCAGTTCTTC.

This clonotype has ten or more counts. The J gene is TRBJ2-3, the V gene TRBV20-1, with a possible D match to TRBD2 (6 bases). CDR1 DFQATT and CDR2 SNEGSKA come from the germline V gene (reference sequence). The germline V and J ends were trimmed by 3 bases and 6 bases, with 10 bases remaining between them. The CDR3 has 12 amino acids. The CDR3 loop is CSAREGGDTQYF. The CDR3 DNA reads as TGCAGTGCTAGGGAGGGAGGCGATACGCAGTATTTT.

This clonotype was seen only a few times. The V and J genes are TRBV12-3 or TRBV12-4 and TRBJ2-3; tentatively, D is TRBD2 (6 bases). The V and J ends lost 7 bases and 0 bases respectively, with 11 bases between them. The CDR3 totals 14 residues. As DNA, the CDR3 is TGTGCCAGCATTCCTAGCGAAAGCACAGATACGCAGTATTTT. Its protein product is CASIPSESTDTQYF.

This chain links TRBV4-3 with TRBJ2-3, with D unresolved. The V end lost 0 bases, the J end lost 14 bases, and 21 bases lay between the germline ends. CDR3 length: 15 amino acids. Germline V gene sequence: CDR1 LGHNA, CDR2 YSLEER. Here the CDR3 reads CASSQDPVRNLNTYF. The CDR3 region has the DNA TGCGCCAGCAGCCAAGATCCTGTTCGGAACCTGAATACGTATTTT.

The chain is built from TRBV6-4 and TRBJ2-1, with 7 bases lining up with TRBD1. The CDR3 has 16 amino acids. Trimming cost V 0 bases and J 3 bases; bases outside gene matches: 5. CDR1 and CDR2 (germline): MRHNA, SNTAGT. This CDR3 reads CASSDSNQGDYNEQFF. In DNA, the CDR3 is TGTGCCAGCAGTGACTCGAATCAGGGGGACTACAATGAGCAGTTCTTC.

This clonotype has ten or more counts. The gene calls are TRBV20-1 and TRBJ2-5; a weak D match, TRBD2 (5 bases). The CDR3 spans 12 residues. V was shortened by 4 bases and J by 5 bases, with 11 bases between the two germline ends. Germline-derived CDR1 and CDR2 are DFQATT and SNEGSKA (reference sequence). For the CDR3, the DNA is TGCAGTGCTATCCCTAGCTTGGAGACCCAGTACTTC. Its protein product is CSAIPSLETQYF.

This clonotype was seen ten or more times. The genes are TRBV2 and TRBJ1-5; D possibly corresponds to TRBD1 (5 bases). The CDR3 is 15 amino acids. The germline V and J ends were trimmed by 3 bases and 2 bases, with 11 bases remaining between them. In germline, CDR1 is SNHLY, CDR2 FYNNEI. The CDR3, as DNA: TGTGCCAGCAGTGAGAGGACACTTGGCAATCAGCCCCAGCATTTT. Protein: CASSERTLGNQPQHF.

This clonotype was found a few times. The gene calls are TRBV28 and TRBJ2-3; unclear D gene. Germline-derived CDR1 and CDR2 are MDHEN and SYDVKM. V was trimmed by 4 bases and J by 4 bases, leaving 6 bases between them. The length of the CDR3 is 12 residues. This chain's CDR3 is CASSSRSDTQYF. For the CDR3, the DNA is TGTGCCAGCAGTTCAAGGTCAGATACGCAGTATTTT. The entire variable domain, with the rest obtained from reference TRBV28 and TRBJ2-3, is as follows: DVKVTQSSRYLVKRTGEKVFLECVQDMDHENMFWYRQDPGLGLRLIYFSYDVKMKEKGDIPEGYSVSREKKERFSLILESASTNQTSMYLCASSSRSDTQYFGPGTRLTVL.

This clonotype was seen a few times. This chain's CDR3 is CASSGLLAGGGEQFF. CDR3 DNA: TGCGCCAGCAGCGGACTACTAGCGGGGGGTGGTGAGCAGTTCTTC. The V gene is TRBV5-1, the J gene TRBJ2-1; 12 positions match TRBD2. CDR1 and CDR2 (germline): SGHRS, YFSETQ. The CDR3 is 15 amino acids. The V gene end was trimmed by 4 bases and the J gene end by 9 bases; junction bases not matched to a gene: 8.